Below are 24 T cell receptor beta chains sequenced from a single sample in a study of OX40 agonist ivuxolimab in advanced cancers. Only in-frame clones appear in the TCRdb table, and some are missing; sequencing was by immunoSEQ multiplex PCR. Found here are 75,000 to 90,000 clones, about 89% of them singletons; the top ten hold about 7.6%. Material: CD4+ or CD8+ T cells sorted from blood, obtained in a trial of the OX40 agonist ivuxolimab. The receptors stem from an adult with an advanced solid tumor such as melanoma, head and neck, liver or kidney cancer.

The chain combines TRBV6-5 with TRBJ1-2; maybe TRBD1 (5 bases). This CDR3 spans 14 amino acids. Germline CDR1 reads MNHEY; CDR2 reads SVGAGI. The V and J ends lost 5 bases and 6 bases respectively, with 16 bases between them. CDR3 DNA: TGTGCCAGCAGTCCAGGGAGTGTAGTTGATGGCTACACCTTC. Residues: CASSPGSVVDGYTF.

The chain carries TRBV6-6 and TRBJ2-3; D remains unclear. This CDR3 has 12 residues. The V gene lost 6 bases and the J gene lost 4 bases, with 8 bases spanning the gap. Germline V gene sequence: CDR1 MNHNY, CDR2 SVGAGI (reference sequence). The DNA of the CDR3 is TGTGCCAGCAGACCCCCATCAGATACGCAGTATTTT. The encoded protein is CASRPPSDTQYF.

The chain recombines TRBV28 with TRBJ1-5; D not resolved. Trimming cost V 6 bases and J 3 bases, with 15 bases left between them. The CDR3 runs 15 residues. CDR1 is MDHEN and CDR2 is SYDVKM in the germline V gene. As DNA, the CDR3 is TGTGCCAGCAGCTCTATTCGGGAGTTCAATCAGCCCCAGCATTTT. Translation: CASSSIREFNQPQHF. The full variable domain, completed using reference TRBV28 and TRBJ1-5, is DVKVTQSSRYLVKRTGEKVFLECVQDMDHENMFWYRQDPGLGLRLIYFSYDVKMKEKGDIPEGYSVSREKKERFSLILESASTNQTSMYLCASSSIREFNQPQHFGDGTRLSIL.

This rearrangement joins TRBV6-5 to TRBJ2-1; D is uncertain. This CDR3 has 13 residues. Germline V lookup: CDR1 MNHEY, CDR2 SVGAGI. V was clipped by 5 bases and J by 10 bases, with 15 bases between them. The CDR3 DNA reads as TGTGCCAGCAGTCCGAATTGGGCCGCGGAGCAGTTCTTC. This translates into CASSPNWAAEQFF.

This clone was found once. The CDR3 sequence is CASSPASGSLNEQFF. In DNA form, the CDR3 reads TGTGCCAGCAGTCCCGCTAGCGGGAGTCTCAATGAGCAGTTCTTC. The V and J genes are TRBV2 and TRBJ2-1; 10 positions agree with TRBD2. The CDR3 has 15 residues. Losses at the gene ends were 5 bases for V and 6 bases for J; bases not matched to a gene: 7. The germline CDR1 and CDR2 sequences are SNHLY and FYNNEI.

The CDR3 DNA follows: TGTGCCAGCAGGCGACAGGGAAGGGATGAGCAGTTCTTC. The encoded protein is CASRRQGRDEQFF. The gene calls are TRBV14 and TRBJ2-1; 7 bases are shared with TRBD1. The CDR3 length is 13 residues. Trimming removed 6 bases from V and 8 bases from J; junction bases left unmatched: 7. The germline V gene has CDR1 SGHDN and CDR2 FVKESK.

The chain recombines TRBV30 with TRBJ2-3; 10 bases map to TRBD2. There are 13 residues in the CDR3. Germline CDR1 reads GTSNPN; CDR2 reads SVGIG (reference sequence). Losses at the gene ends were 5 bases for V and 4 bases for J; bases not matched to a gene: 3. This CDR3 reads CAWDSGGADTQYF. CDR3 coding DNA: TGTGCCTGGGACAGCGGGGGGGCAGATACGCAGTATTTT.

The CDR3 DNA is TGTGCCAGCAGTGAACTCATAGGGGGGTTCTACGAGCAGTACGTC. It specifies CASSELIGGFYEQYV. The chain links TRBV6-1 to TRBJ2-7; D assignment may be TRBD1 or TRBD2 (6 bases each). V was shortened by 2 bases and J by 3 bases, with 14 bases between the two germline ends. From germline, CDR1 is MNHNS and CDR2 SASEGT. The CDR3 totals 15 residues.

The DNA of the CDR3 is TGCGCCAGCAGCCACGGAAATCTAGCGGGGGAGCAGTTCTTC. Residues: CASSHGNLAGEQFF. The rearrangement links TRBV4-3 to TRBJ2-1, with 9 nucleotides matching TRBD2. V trimming: 3 bases; J trimming: 10 bases; junction bases outside the gene matches: 7. The CDR3 has 14 amino acids. Per the germline V gene, CDR1 is LGHNA and CDR2 is YSLEER.

The CDR3: CASSFLETGEGRTEAFF. CDR3 sequence (DNA): TGTGCCAGCAGTTTTCTGGAAACAGGGGAGGGGCGCACTGAAGCTTTCTTT. J is TRBJ1-1 and V is TRBV28; 7 bases agree with TRBD1. The CDR3 sequence is 17 residues long. Per the germline V gene, CDR1 is MDHEN and CDR2 is SYDVKM. V lost 3 bases, J lost 4 bases, and 14 bases stayed unmatched.

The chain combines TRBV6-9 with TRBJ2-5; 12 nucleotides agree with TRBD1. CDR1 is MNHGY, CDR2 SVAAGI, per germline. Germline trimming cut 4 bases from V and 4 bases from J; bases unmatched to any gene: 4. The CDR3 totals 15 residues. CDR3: CASSSGTGGIETQYF. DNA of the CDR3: TGTGCCAGCAGTTCAGGGACAGGGGGCATAGAGACCCAGTACTTC.

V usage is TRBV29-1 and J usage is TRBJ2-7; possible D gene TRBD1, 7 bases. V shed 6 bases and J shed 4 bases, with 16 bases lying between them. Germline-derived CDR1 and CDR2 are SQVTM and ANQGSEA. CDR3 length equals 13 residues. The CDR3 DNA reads TGCAGCGTGGTCGGAGGGGGCGGTTACGAGCAGTACTTC. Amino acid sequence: CSVVGGGGYEQYF.

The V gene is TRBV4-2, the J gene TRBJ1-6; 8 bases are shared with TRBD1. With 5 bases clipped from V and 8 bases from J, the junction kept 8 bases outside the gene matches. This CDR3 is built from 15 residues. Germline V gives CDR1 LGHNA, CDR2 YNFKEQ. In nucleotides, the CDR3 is TGTGCCAGCAGCGGCCGGGACAGGAGAGATTCACCCCTCCACTTT. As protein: CASSGRDRRDSPLHF.

CDR3 protein: CASSPTGGVLNTEAFF. Here the CDR3 DNA reads TGTGCCAGTAGCCCGACAGGGGGGGTCTTGAACACTGAAGCTTTCTTT. The J gene is TRBJ1-1, the V gene TRBV19, with 9 bases aligning to TRBD1. CDR3 length: 16 amino acids. The ends lost 6 bases at V and 0 bases at J; junction bases unmatched: 8. Germline lookup yields CDR1 LNHDA and CDR2 SQIVND (reference sequence).

CDR3 bases: TGTGCCAGCAGCCAAGATCAGGCGGGGGCGATCACAGATACGCAGTATTTT. Translation: CASSQDQAGAITDTQYF. The V and J genes are TRBV4-2 and TRBJ2-3; maybe TRBD2 (7 bases). Trimming left V 0 bases short and J 2 bases short, with 15 bases between. There are 17 residues in the CDR3. The germline V gene has CDR1 LGHNA and CDR2 YNFKEQ.

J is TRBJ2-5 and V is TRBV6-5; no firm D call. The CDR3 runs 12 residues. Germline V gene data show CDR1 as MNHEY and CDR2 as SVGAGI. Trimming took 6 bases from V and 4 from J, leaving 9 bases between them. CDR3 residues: CASSSPPETQYF. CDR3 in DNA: TGTGCCAGCAGCAGTCCCCCAGAGACCCAGTACTTC.

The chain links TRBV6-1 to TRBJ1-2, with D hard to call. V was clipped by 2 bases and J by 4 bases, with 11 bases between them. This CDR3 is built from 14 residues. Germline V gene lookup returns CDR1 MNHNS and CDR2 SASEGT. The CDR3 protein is CASSELGTAYGYTF. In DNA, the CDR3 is TGTGCCAGCAGTGAATTAGGAACAGCCTATGGCTACACCTTC.

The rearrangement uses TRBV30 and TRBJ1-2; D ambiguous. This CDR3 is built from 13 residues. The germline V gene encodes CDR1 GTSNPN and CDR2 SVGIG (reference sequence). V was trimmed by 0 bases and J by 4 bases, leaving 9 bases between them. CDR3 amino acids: CAWSVYGSYGYTF. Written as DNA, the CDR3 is TGTGCCTGGAGTGTTTACGGATCCTATGGCTACACCTTC.

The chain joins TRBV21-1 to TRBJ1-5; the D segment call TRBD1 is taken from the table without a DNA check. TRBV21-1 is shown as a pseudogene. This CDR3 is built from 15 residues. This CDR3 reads CASSPKGTADQPQHF. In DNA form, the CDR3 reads TGTGCCAGCAGCCCTAAAGGGACAGCCGATCAGCCCCAGCATTTT.

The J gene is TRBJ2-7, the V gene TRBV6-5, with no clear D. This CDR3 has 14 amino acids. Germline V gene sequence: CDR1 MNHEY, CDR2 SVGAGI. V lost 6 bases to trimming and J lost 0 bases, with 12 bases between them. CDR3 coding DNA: TGTGCCAGCAGCCAGACACCACGCTCCTACGAGCAGTACTTC. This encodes CASSQTPRSYEQYF.

The CDR3 sequence is CASSLYSTDTQYF. DNA of the CDR3: TGCGCCAGCAGCTTATATAGCACAGATACGCAGTATTTT. The V call is TRBV5-1, the J call TRBJ2-3; no clear D. Germline CDR1 is SGHRS and CDR2 is YFSETQ. There are 13 residues in the CDR3. The V end lost 2 bases, the J end lost 0 bases, and 4 bases lay between the germline ends.

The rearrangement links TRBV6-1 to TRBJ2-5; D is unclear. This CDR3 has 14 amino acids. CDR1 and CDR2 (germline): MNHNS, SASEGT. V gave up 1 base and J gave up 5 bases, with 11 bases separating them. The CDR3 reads CASSEDPDGETQYF. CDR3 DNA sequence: TGTGCCAGCAGTGAAGATCCAGACGGTGAGACCCAGTACTTC.

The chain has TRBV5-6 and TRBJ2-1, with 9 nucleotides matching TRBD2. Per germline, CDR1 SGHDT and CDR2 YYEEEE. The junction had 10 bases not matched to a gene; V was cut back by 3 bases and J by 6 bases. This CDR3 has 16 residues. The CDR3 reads CASSWYTGLAFNEQFF. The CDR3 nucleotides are TGTGCCAGCAGCTGGTACACGGGACTAGCCTTCAATGAGCAGTTCTTC.

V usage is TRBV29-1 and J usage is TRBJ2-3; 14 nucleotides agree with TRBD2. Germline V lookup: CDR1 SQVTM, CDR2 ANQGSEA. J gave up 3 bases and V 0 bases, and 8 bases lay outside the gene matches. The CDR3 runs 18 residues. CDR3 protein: CSVEDPGTSGGGTDTQYF. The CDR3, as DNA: TGCAGCGTTGAAGATCCTGGGACTAGCGGGGGAGGGACAGATACGCAGTATTTT.